Listed below are T cell receptor beta chains from one sample, sequenced in a study of blood T cell repertoires in COVID-19. TCRdb's copy holds only in-frame clones and misses some; the assay was immunoSEQ multiplex PCR. The data hold tens of thousands of clones, with 70% to 90% observed a single time. Sequencing was done on a sample of peripheral blood. These receptors all stem from a man aged 45 to 65 with acute or convalescent COVID-19. Both conserved end residues are part of each CDR3. Fields, in order: V gene, D gene, J gene, clone size, CDR3 protein, CDR3 DNA. The D gene is left open where the match is weak. Not all rows give a size; the values are once, few, many and, for expanded clones, a class.

v_gene: TRBV10-1
d_gene: TRBD2
j_gene: TRBJ2-5
abundance: few
CDR3aa: CASSESGRGIETQYF
CDR3nt: TGCGCCAGCAGTGAGTCGGGGCGGGGGATTGAGACCCAGTACTTC

v_gene: TRBV11-2
d_gene: TRBD2
j_gene: TRBJ2-7
abundance: -
CDR3aa: CASSSLSGTLYEQYF
CDR3nt: TGTGCCAGCAGCTCGCTGAGCGGGACCCTCTACGAGCAGTACTTC

v_gene: TRBV24-1
d_gene: TRBD1
j_gene: TRBJ1-1
abundance: once
CDR3aa: CATSSTGAPNTEAFF
CDR3nt: TGTGCCACCAGTTCGACAGGGGCCCCCAACACTGAAGCTTTCTTT

v_gene: TRBV3-1/TRBV3-2
d_gene: TRBD1
j_gene: TRBJ2-5
abundance: -
CDR3aa: CASSPQGAETQYF
CDR3nt: TGTGCCAGCAGCCCACAGGGGGCAGAGACCCAGTACTTC

v_gene: TRBV2
d_gene: -
j_gene: TRBJ2-7
abundance: -
CDR3aa: CASRQWGPGSYEQYF
CDR3nt: TGTGCCAGCAGACAATGGGGGCCAGGGTCCTACGAGCAGTACTTC

v_gene: TRBV10-3
d_gene: TRBD1
j_gene: TRBJ1-1
abundance: -
CDR3aa: CAISDRAGNTEAFF
CDR3nt: TGTGCCATCAGCGACAGGGCTGGAAACACTGAAGCTTTCTTT

v_gene: TRBV18
d_gene: TRBD1
j_gene: TRBJ2-1
abundance: once
CDR3aa: CASSPPGQGLYEQFF
CDR3nt: TGTGCCAGCTCACCACCGGGACAGGGGCTTTACGAGCAGTTCTTC

v_gene: TRBV6-1
d_gene: -
j_gene: TRBJ1-2
abundance: -
CDR3aa: CASSELVQGYTF
CDR3nt: TGTGCCAGCAGTGAACTCGTACAGGGCTACACCTTC

v_gene: TRBV3-1/TRBV3-2
d_gene: -
j_gene: TRBJ1-2
abundance: -
CDR3aa: CASSQGTVSYGYTF
CDR3nt: TGTGCCAGCAGCCAAGGGACTGTGTCATATGGCTACACCTTC

v_gene: TRBV18
d_gene: -
j_gene: TRBJ1-5
abundance: once
CDR3aa: CASSPDRSYSNQPQHF
CDR3nt: TGTGCCAGCTCACCCGACAGGAGCTATAGCAATCAGCCCCAGCATTTT

v_gene: TRBV29-1
d_gene: TRBD2
j_gene: TRBJ2-7
abundance: -
CDR3aa: CSVEDGTSGYEQYF
CDR3nt: TGCAGCGTTGAAGACGGGACTAGCGGCTACGAGCAGTACTTC